This TCR beta chain was documented in a study of blood T cell repertoires in COVID-19. Everyone who took part was roughly 18 to 89 years old, and they came from about two dozen US areas. CDR3 size: 17 residues. Germline assignment: CDR1 SGHKS and CDR2 YYEKEE (reference sequence). V was cut by 0 bases and J by 5 bases, with 20 bases left in between. The method was immunoSEQ multiplex PCR; TCRdb's version includes in-frame clones alone and lacks a portion of them. The table shows some 150,000 clones, with roughly 79% occurring only once. The sequence was collected from a woman aged 45-65 years who had recovered from COVID-19. The rearrangement links TRBV5-5 to TRBJ2-5; D ambiguous. The sample was PBMCs or T cells enriched from blood (not recorded which). In DNA form, the CDR3 reads TGTGCCAGCAGCTTGGACGACAATTCCCCCCATTGGGAGACCCAGTACTTC. Its translation is CASSLDDNSPHWETQYF.